The clone carrying this T cell receptor beta chain was counted a few times. What it binds is unknown. The researchers isolated CD4+ and CD8+ T cells from PBMCs by sorting. The data stem from a study of CD8+ T cells in alopecia areata. Study conclusions and caveats: Affected scalp, especially in alopecia totalis/universalis, had a higher clonality than normal scalp did. Normal skin's resident alphabeta T cells are also sequenced in scalp samples. The study found TCR sharing across patients less clear than in mice, possibly for HLA reasons.

With V trimmed by 5 bases and J by 4 bases, 10 bases remained unmatched. The CDR3 extends over 15 amino acids. Germline CDR1 is MNHNY and CDR2 is SVGAGI (reference sequence). Sequencing relied on a cDNA template that was reverse transcribed from extracted RNA. Sequencing used immunoSEQ multiplex PCR; TCRdb keeps in-frame clones, though not all of them. The top ten clones hold around 8.5% of a sample with around 97,000 clones, approximately 52% of them seen once. The chain couples TRBV6-6 to TRBJ2-5; 7 positions agree with TRBD2. The clonotype was recovered from a human donor in good health. The sequencing sample was made of CD4+ T cells sorted from blood. Written as DNA, the CDR3 is TGTGCCAGCAGTCCCGACGGGGGGAGCGGAGAGACCCAGTACTTC. Residues: CASSPDGGSGETQYF.